This entry is about one TCR beta chain. It has no known antigen specificity. Per-base quality was not reported, and no clone a single base away is much larger than it. The germline V gene (reference sequence) sets CDR1 to GTSNPN and CDR2 to SVGIG. Taken from cysteine to phenylalanine, the CDR3 has 15 residues. Just the 45-base CDR3 DNA is kept, in frame starting at base 1. Trimming costs V 0 bases and J 0 bases, and their ends lie 8 bases apart. All of the isolated RNA was reverse transcribed with the High Capacity cDNA Reverse Transcription Kit, so expressed TCRB transcripts were sequenced. Deep immunoSEQ sequencing was applied to naive, central memory and regulatory T cell samples, giving an average of about 3.57 million total reads per sample. Sorted cells were lysed in RLT buffer, and RNA was extracted using DNase-treated RNeasy Micro or Mini kits according to cell number. To prevent cross-contamination, each cell subset was processed individually, whereas patient and healthy donor samples were processed jointly. TCRB sequences were amplified from cDNA with the immunoSEQ multiplex PCR, producing 87-bp fragments spanning the CDR3 region. Sequencing of the amplicons was performed on the Illumina HiSeq platform. Concerning the study's data processing: Synthetic template baselines were used to correct PCR bias computationally, reads within Hamming distance 2 were collapsed, and singletons that could not be merged were discarded. Reads were aligned against IMGT to assign V, D and J genes, CDR3 length and insertions or deletions at six rearrangement sites. Clonotype counts were normalized to sorted cell number within each subset before computing true diversity and Gini coefficients with the tcR R package. The overlap coefficient, calculated on TCRB nucleotide sequences, was used to measure repertoire sharing. As a proxy for the pre-selection repertoire, out-of-frame TCRB sequences from naive cells were analyzed. Sourced from immuneACCESS, this table was stored by TCRdb with only in-frame sequences that have V and J called. A share of the clones is absent; for the studies checked, an unresolved V gene accounts for under half, and the remainder has no known explanation. The V and J calls and the clone size are those of that table, but D and trimming were determined from the DNA. This sample lists over 350,000 clones; roughly 15% were detected once. The ten top clones hold approximately 0.019% of the sample.

Each donor gave one peripheral blood draw, averaging roughly 100 mL, which was collected into heparinised tubes. Naive, central memory, regulatory and stem cell-like memory CD4+ T cells were sorted on a BD FACSAria II using a panel including CD45RO, CCR7, CD25, CD127, CD95 and CD27. All sorted populations exceeded 95% purity. Right away, PBMCs were isolated by Lymphoprep density gradient centrifugation and were stained directly, with no culture step. So that batch effects would be minimized, each experiment stained and sorted samples in pairs, pairing one healthy donor with one patient. This sample is part of a study of beta chain features in type 1 diabetes (dated 2018 in TCRdb). Study-level background: Mean age, gender distribution, total cell number and subset yield were not different between patients and healthy donors. A total of about 110 million sorted cells were examined across all samples, and the number of cells per subset was strongly correlated with RNA yield. In the study, recently diagnosed type 1 diabetes patients and matched healthy donors were compared on the TCRB repertoires of their sorted circulating CD4+ T cell subsets. Regulatory and stem cell-like memory subsets were isolated from only 8 patients and roughly 8 healthy donors, whereas naive and central memory subsets came from all 30 or so donors. Study-wide findings and limitations: A moderate but significant shortening of TCRB CDR3 length was observed in type 1 diabetes patients in all four CD4+ subsets. Shorter templates might have been favored by PCR, but patient and control samples were amplified and corrected together, so both groups would have been affected equally by any skew. Naive, central memory and regulatory TCRB repertoires appeared to be more alike among patients than among healthy donors. Only small numbers of individuals were included in the HLA sub-analyses, which left unresolved whether HLA type had any influence on TCRB rearrangement. Patients with type 1 diabetes made fewer insertions and deleted more nucleotides at VDJ recombination sites, implying thymic rearrangement abnormalities. Because cDNA was sequenced instead of genomic DNA, highly expressing activated cells could be over-represented, though the groups showed no difference in activation or CD3 levels.

The sequenced material came from naive CD4+ T cells from blood. Read against the paper, the sample's cell subset or site label means: true naive CD4+ T cells. The clonotype comes from a young woman in good health. The V gene is TRBV30 and the J gene is TRBJ1-4; D gene: possibly TRBD1, on 5 matching bases. CDR3 protein: CAWSVQVTTNEKLFF. The DNA sequence is given as TGTGCCTGGAGTGTACAGGTTACAACTAATGAAAAACTGTTTTTT.